This T cell receptor (beta chain) was captured in a study of technical replicates of blood from a handful of donors. CDR1 SEHNR and CDR2 FQNEAQ come from the germline V gene (reference sequence). This CDR3 has 14 amino acids. The V end was cut by 1 base, the J end by 5 bases, with 12 bases between. The repertoire was sequenced with immunoSEQ multiplex PCR; TCRdb's copy has only in-frame clones and lacks some. The sample contains around 70,000 clones, about 97% of which appear only once. The rearrangement joins TRBV7-9 to TRBJ2-7, with a weak D call TRBD2 (6 bases). The sample taken for sequencing was T cells isolated from PBMCs. This sequence was found in a human donor in good health. In DNA form, the CDR3 reads TGTGCCAGCAGCTTAGGGAGGGCCCCACACGAGCAGTACTTC. This codes for CASSLGRAPHEQYF.